A single T cell receptor (beta chain) is shown here with its context. Unmatched junction bases numbered 10, after V lost 4 bases and J lost 4 bases. Germline V gene data show CDR1 as SGHTA and CDR2 as FQGTGA. The CDR3 is 17 amino acids. The data belong to a study of shared clonotypes between healthy human individuals. Among the donors, all were Caucasian adults who lived in Nashville, Tennessee. Sequencing was performed with immunoSEQ multiplex PCR; in TCRdb, only in-frame clones are kept and a portion is missing. The sample comprises around 1.6 million clones, 95% to 99% of which are singletons, and about 0.45% rests with the top ten.

The J gene is TRBJ2-1, the V gene TRBV7-3, with 10 bases fitting TRBD2. This TCR was sampled from a man aged 25 to 40 in good health. The sample was naive CD4+ T cells sorted from blood. Subset of the sample: CD45RA+ positively selected. In DNA, the CDR3 is TGTGCCAGCAGCTGGGGGCATCGGACTAGCGGATACAATGAGCAGTTCTTC. This encodes CASSWGHRTSGYNEQFF. Complete variable domain (other parts from reference TRBV7-3 and TRBJ2-1): GAGVSQTPSNKVTEKGKYVELRCDPISGHTALYWYRQSLGQGPEFLIYFQGTGAADDSGLPNDRFFAVRPEGSVSTLKIQRTERGDSAVYLCASSWGHRTSGYNEQFFGPGTRLTVL.